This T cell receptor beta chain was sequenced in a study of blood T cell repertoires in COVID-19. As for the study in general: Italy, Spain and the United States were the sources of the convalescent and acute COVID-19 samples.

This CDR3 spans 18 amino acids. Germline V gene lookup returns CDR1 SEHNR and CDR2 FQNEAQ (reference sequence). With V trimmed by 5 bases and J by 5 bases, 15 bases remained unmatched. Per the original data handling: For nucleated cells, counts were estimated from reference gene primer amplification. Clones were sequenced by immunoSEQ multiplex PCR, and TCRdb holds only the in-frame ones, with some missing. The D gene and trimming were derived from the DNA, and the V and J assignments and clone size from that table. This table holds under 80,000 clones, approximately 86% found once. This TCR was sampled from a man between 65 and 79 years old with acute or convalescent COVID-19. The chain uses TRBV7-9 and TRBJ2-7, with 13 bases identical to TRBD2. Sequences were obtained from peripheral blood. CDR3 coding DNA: TGTGCCAGCAGCCCGCCATATGGACTAGCGGGAGTGGCCCACGAGCAGTACTTC. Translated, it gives CASSPPYGLAGVAHEQYF.